Only a few counts were recorded for the clone carrying this TCR beta chain. TCRdb passed the RT-PCR reads through MiXCR, listing each CDR3 protein once. The data hold about 680,000 distinct CDR3 sequences, with 12% to 15% observed a single time. The clonotype comes from a female donor in good health, serving as a healthy control. The material sequenced was memory CD4+ T cells from blood.

As DNA, the CDR3 is TGTGCCAGCAGCTTAGTTGAATCTGAAGCTTTCTTT. Its protein product is CASSLVESEAFF. The chain couples TRBV7-9 to TRBJ1-1; D remains unclear. This CDR3 spans 12 amino acids. Trimming pared 1 base from V and 6 bases from J, leaving 6 bases between. CDR1 and CDR2 from the germline V gene are SEHNR and FQNEAQ (reference sequence).